This T cell receptor (delta chain) is from a study of γδ T cells in repeated Plasmodium falciparum infection. Looking at the study overall: Sampling occurred at baseline, pre-infection for selected infections, and 21 days post-infection. Findings and caveats of the study: Malian children's Vdelta2-negative repertoires appeared more expanded and less diverse than Australians'.

This clone occurred many times. Its matching antigen is unknown. Gammadelta T cells were flow-sorted from PBMC into Vgamma9/Vdelta2+ and Vdelta2-negative populations for bulk analysis. TCRdb reanalyzed the multiplex PCR reads using CATT. The data hold roughly 50,000 delta-chain clones, with over 1.5% observed a single time. The CDR3 has 24 residues. The V gene's germline CDR1 is TSWWSYY and CDR2 QGS. V was shortened by 11 bases and J by 0 bases, with 46 bases between the two germline ends. Sequencing used gamma-delta T cells from blood. The J gene is TRDJ1, the V gene TRDV1; D may be TRDD2 or TRDD3 (6 bases each). This clonotype was obtained from a pool of human donors (malaria-infected and uninfected, not separated). Written as DNA, the CDR3 is TGTGCTTCTGGGACCTTCCGGAGGGGGGCAATTCCTGTTTCTGTACTGGGTGACACCGATAAACTCATCTTT. Protein: CASGTFRRGAIPVSVLGDTDKLIF.